Shown below are 28 T cell receptor beta chains from a single sample sequenced in a study of spatial heterogeneity in lung cancer. Time point here: blood at routine non-recurrence follow-up after resection. TCRdb re-called the 5' RACE reads with MiXCR, one entry per CDR3 protein. Of just over 70,000 distinct CDR3 sequences listed, about 8.2% were seen once; the top ten hold 1.9%. The specimen was PBMCs, collected at follow-up. The source is a female donor with early-stage non-small cell lung cancer.

This clonotype came up a few times. The J gene is TRBJ2-1, the V gene TRBV3-1; D perhaps matches TRBD2 (6 bases). The CDR3 consists of 15 residues. Germline CDR1 LGHDT, CDR2 YNNKEL (reference sequence). Trimming removed 4 bases from V and 0 bases from J, with 10 bases in between. The CDR3 sequence is CASSRLAYSYNEQFF. The CDR3 DNA is TGTGCCAGCAGCCGGCTAGCGTACTCCTACAATGAGCAGTTCTTC.

As to this clonotype: A much larger clonotype is one base distant, so this may be a read error. CDR3 protein: CASSMGPMNTGELFF. CDR3 DNA: TGTGCCAGCAGCATGGGACCGATGAACACCGGGGAGCTGTTTTTT. The V and J genes are TRBV7-9 and TRBJ2-2; D possibly matches TRBD1 or TRBD2 (5 bases each). The germline V gene encodes CDR1 SEHNR and CDR2 FQNEAQ (reference sequence). V lost 5 bases and J lost 1, with 11 bases in between. This CDR3 has 15 residues.

This clonotype has more than one count but fewer than ten. The rearrangement links TRBV10-2 to TRBJ2-7; 8 bases are a match to TRBD2. CDR3 length: 18 residues. Germline V gene data show CDR1 as WSHSY and CDR2 as SAAADI. V gave up 3 bases and J gave up 0 bases; unmatched junction bases: 13. DNA of the CDR3: TGCGCCAGCAGTGATAGGGGGTTAGCGGGGATTTACTCCTACGAGCAGTACTTC. Translation: CASSDRGLAGIYSYEQYF.

As regards this clonotype: This could be a read error, since a much larger clone is one nucleotide away. This rearrangement joins TRBV23-1 to TRBJ2-2; D tentatively reads TRBD1 or TRBD2 (5 bases each). TRBV23-1 carries the ORF label, with uncertain function. The CDR3 spans 17 residues. V lost 7 bases to trimming and J lost 6 bases, with 24 bases between them. In nucleotides, the CDR3 is TGCGCCAGCACCCTCCAACGGGGACCGTCCGTCGCCGGGGAGCTGTTTTTT. Protein sequence: CASTLQRGPSVAGELFF.

This clonotype has a handful of counts. The gene calls are TRBV20-1 and TRBJ1-1, with a weak D call TRBD1 (5 bases). CDR1 DFQATT and CDR2 SNEGSKA come from the germline V gene (reference sequence). The V end was cut by 5 bases, the J end by 7 bases, with 14 bases between. The CDR3 is made up of 12 amino acids. The CDR3: CSASAGGIEAFF. The CDR3 nucleotides are TGCAGTGCTTCCGCGGGGGGGATTGAAGCTTTCTTT.

This clonotype was counted many times. This rearrangement joins TRBV27 to TRBJ2-2; D possibly corresponds to TRBD2 (5 bases). In germline, CDR1 is MNHEY, CDR2 SMNVEV (reference sequence). This CDR3 spans 13 amino acids. Trimming shortened V by 6 bases and J by 13 bases, and 18 bases separated the two germline ends. CDR3 sequence (DNA): TGTGCCAGCAGCCGAGGGCGGCACGGAGTGCTGTTTTTT. Its protein product is CASSRGRHGVLFF.

Ten or more counts support this clonotype. The CDR3 DNA sequence: TGTGCCAGCAGCCAAGATCGGGCCACAGATACGCAGTATTTT. Protein sequence: CASSQDRATDTQYF. V gene TRBV14 combines with J gene TRBJ2-3; no firm D call. This CDR3 comprises 14 residues. V was clipped by 0 bases and J by 2 bases, with 6 bases between them. Per the germline V gene, CDR1 is SGHDN and CDR2 is FVKESK.

This clonotype was counted at least ten times. This chain connects TRBV3-1 to TRBJ2-3; a weak D match, TRBD1 (6 bases). The CDR3 extends over 15 amino acids. Trimming stripped 4 bases from V and 1 base from J, with 12 bases between. The germline CDR1 and CDR2 sequences are LGHDT and YNNKEL (reference sequence). CDR3 amino acids: CASSPPTGGTDTQYF. The CDR3 DNA follows: TGTGCCAGCAGCCCTCCGACAGGAGGCACAGATACGCAGTATTTT.

At least ten counts were recorded for this clonotype. The rearrangement uses TRBV20-1 and TRBJ2-1, with D possibly TRBD1 on 6 matching bases. The CDR3 is 15 residues long. Germline V CDR1 and CDR2: DFQATT, SNEGSKA (reference sequence). Trimming removed 0 bases at V and 8 bases at J, with 17 bases between. CDR3: CSARDDNRVGDEQFF. The CDR3 coding sequence is TGCAGTGCTAGAGATGACAACAGGGTTGGCGATGAGCAGTTCTTC.

Here the CDR3 DNA reads TGTGCCAGCAGCGTGGAAGGGGACGGGACAGAGAACACCGGGGAGCTGTTTTTT. Protein product: CASSVEGDGTENTGELFF. The chain recombines TRBV9 with TRBJ2-2, with TRBD1 identical over 7 bases. Germline V gene data show CDR1 as SGDLS and CDR2 as YYNGEE. Trimming removed 2 bases from V and 1 base from J; junction bases left unmatched: 11. This CDR3 has 18 residues.

This clonotype occurred many times. The J gene is TRBJ2-7, the V gene TRBV2; D might be TRBD1 (5 bases). The germline V gene encodes CDR1 SNHLY and CDR2 FYNNEI. V lost 6 bases, J lost 2 bases, and 11 bases lay in between. The CDR3 sequence is 13 residues long. Here the CDR3 reads CASRRQWAYEQYF. The CDR3 DNA follows: TGTGCCAGCAGAAGACAGTGGGCCTACGAGCAGTACTTC.

This clonotype was found many times. CDR3 DNA: TGTGCCAGCAGCCGCGACCGTGGAGAGCAGTTCTTC. The encoded protein is CASSRDRGEQFF. The chain joins TRBV11-3 to TRBJ2-1; D gene ambiguous. Trimming stripped 5 bases from V and 10 bases from J, with 12 bases between. Germline lookup yields CDR1 SGHNT and CDR2 YENEEA. The CDR3 is 12 residues long. Complete variable domain (other parts from reference TRBV11-3 and TRBJ2-1): EAGVVQSPRYKIIEKKQPVAFWCNPISGHNTLYWYLQNLGQGPELLIRYENEEAVDDSQLPKDRFSAERLKGVDSTLKIQPAELGDSAVYLCASSRDRGEQFFGPGTRLTVL.

This clonotype appeared a few times. The rearrangement joins TRBV29-1 to TRBJ2-7; no clear D gene. V was clipped by 4 bases and J by 0 bases, with 10 bases between them. The length of the CDR3 is 13 residues. Germline V gives CDR1 SQVTM, CDR2 ANQGSEA. In DNA, the CDR3 is TGCAGCGTTGCGAGGCGGAACTCCTACGAGCAGTACTTC. It encodes CSVARRNSYEQYF.

In its sample, this clonotype was seen a few times. The V and J genes are TRBV7-2 and TRBJ2-7; D ambiguous. The CDR3 sequence is 14 residues long. The germline gives CDR1 SGHTA, CDR2 FQGNSA. CDR3 DNA: TGTGCACCAGCAATTTCCCCACCCAGGTACGAGCAGTACTTC. It specifies CAPAISPPRYEQYF.

This clonotype has ten or more counts. V and J are TRBV18 and TRBJ1-4; D gene unclear. V was pared by 2 bases and J by 1 base, with 11 bases between. The CDR3 is 16 residues long. CDR1 is KGHSH and CDR2 is LQKENI in the germline V gene. CDR3 coding DNA: TGTGCCAGCTCACCAACGGGAACCGGAACTAATGAAAAACTGTTTTTT. This gives the protein CASSPTGTGTNEKLFF.

V usage is TRBV27 and J usage is TRBJ1-5; 7 nucleotides line up with TRBD1. Germline V gives CDR1 MNHEY, CDR2 SMNVEV (reference sequence). CDR3 length equals 12 residues. Trimming removed 5 bases from V and 14 bases from J; junction bases left unmatched: 9. CDR3 in amino acids: CASSPSTGTKHF. The CDR3 coding sequence is TGTGCCAGCAGTCCCTCGACAGGGACGAAGCATTTT.

This clonotype was counted at least ten times. The V call is TRBV11-2, the J call TRBJ2-5; 7 nucleotides agree with TRBD1. There are 14 residues in the CDR3. Per germline, CDR1 SGHAT and CDR2 FQNNGV. J lost 5 bases, V lost 5 bases, and 8 bases had no gene match. CDR3 loop: CASSPGQFLETQYF. In nucleotides, the CDR3 is TGTGCCAGCAGCCCGGGACAGTTTCTGGAGACCCAGTACTTC.

This clonotype appeared many times. The chain carries TRBV29-1 and TRBJ2-2; 10 nucleotides line up with TRBD1. Germline lookup yields CDR1 SQVTM and CDR2 ANQGSEA. CDR3 length equals 16 residues. The V gene end was trimmed by 7 bases and the J gene end by 3 bases; junction bases not matched to a gene: 11. The CDR3 sequence: CSARDRGFQDTGELFF. CDR3 bases: TGCAGCGCAAGGGACAGGGGTTTCCAAGACACCGGGGAGCTGTTTTTT.

This clonotype was seen ten or more times. The rearrangement joins TRBV4-2 to TRBJ2-7, with 7 bases lining up with TRBD1. CDR1 and CDR2 from the germline V gene are LGHNA and YNFKEQ. The V and J ends lost 0 bases and 3 bases, in that order; junction bases with no gene match: 5. The CDR3 is 15 amino acids. The CDR3 loop is CASSQDGTANYEQYF. In DNA, the CDR3 is TGTGCCAGCAGCCAAGACGGGACAGCAAACTACGAGCAGTACTTC.

J is TRBJ1-2 and V is TRBV5-5; D might be TRBD1 (6 bases). This CDR3 is built from 15 residues. Germline V gives CDR1 SGHKS, CDR2 YYEKEE (reference sequence). Trimming took off 7 bases at V and 5 bases at J, with 21 bases between the two ends. CDR3 sequence: CASGTRGAMQYGYTF. CDR3 in DNA: TGTGCCAGCGGCACGCGGGGGGCAATGCAGTATGGCTACACCTTC.

This clonotype was counted between two and nine times. The chain combines TRBV19 with TRBJ1-3, with 7 bases lining up with TRBD1. V lost 4 bases and J lost 2; bases outside the gene matches: 2. This CDR3 spans 14 amino acids. CDR1 LNHDA and CDR2 SQIVND come from the germline V gene (reference sequence). CDR3 nucleotides: TGTGCCAGTAGTAATGGACAGGCTGGAAACACCATATATTTT. This sequence encodes CASSNGQAGNTIYF.

At least ten counts were recorded for this clonotype. The J gene is TRBJ2-7, the V gene TRBV28, with unresolved D. Per germline, CDR1 MDHEN and CDR2 SYDVKM. CDR3 length: 14 amino acids. Trimming stripped 5 bases from V and 9 bases from J, with 20 bases between. The CDR3 loop reads CASSEGSAALTQYF. The CDR3 nucleotides are TGTGCCAGCAGTGAAGGATCCGCCGCTCTGACGCAGTACTTC.

The J gene is TRBJ2-7, the V gene TRBV27, with 9 bases aligning to TRBD1. The CDR3 runs 15 residues. Losses at the gene ends were 6 bases for V and 3 bases for J; bases not matched to a gene: 9. Germline CDR1 reads MNHEY; CDR2 reads SMNVEV (reference sequence). CDR3: CASSPTPGQGYEQYF. The CDR3 DNA reads TGTGCCAGCAGCCCTACCCCGGGACAGGGCTACGAGCAGTACTTC.

This clonotype has more than one count but fewer than ten. The chain recombines TRBV20-1 with TRBJ1-1; TRBD1 agrees at 7 bases. The CDR3 loop spans 14 amino acids. Trimming at V came to 6 bases and at J to 5 bases, leaving 12 bases not matched to a gene. Germline loops: CDR1 DFQATT, CDR2 SNEGSKA (reference sequence). The CDR3 DNA reads TGCAGTGCGAGATCGCAGGGGGTTCGGACTGAAGCTTTCTTT. Its translation is CSARSQGVRTEAFF.

Notes on this clonotype: This sequence may be a read error, since a much larger clone differs from it by one base. V and J are TRBV19 and TRBJ1-6, with D possibly matching TRBD1 (5 bases). Looked up from germline, CDR1 is LNHDA and CDR2 is SQIVND (reference sequence). CDR3 length equals 12 residues. CDR3 coding DNA: TGTACCAGTACCCAGGACACGTCACCCCTCCACTTT. It codes for CTSTQDTSPLHF.

This clonotype was found a few times. The rearrangement links TRBV30 to TRBJ2-3; TRBD2 matches 7 bases. CDR3 length: 18 amino acids. The J segment lost 2 bases and the V segment lost 0 bases, leaving 14 bases of the junction unmatched. In germline, CDR1 is GTSNPN, CDR2 SVGIG (reference sequence). The CDR3 protein is CAWSVLGRLAAITDTQYF. CDR3 nucleotides: TGTGCCTGGAGTGTACTCGGTCGGCTAGCGGCTATCACAGATACGCAGTATTTT. Filled out from reference TRBV30 and TRBJ2-3, the complete variable domain reads SQTIHQWPATLVQPVGSPLSLECTVEGTSNPNLYWYRQAAGRGLQLLFYSVGIGQISSEVPQNLSASRPQDRQFILSSKKLLLSDSGFYLCAWSVLGRLAAITDTQYFGPGTRLTVL.

The J gene is TRBJ2-2, the V gene TRBV24-1; tentative D call: TRBD1 (5 bases). Germline V gene sequence: CDR1 KGHDR, CDR2 SFDVKD. The CDR3 extends over 16 amino acids. Trimming removed 2 bases from V and 10 bases from J, with 19 bases in between. CDR3 loop: CATSDSLGNAGQELFF. CDR3 DNA sequence: TGTGCCACCAGTGATTCCCTGGGTAACGCCGGACAGGAGCTGTTTTTT.

This clonotype was seen more than once but under ten times. The chain uses TRBV10-3 and TRBJ1-1; TRBD1 might be the D (6 bases). V lost 6 bases and J 1 base, leaving 9 bases between the germline ends. The CDR3 covers 13 residues. Germline lookup yields CDR1 ENHRY and CDR2 SYGVKD. The CDR3 DNA reads TGTGCCATCAGCTGGGACAAGAACACTGAAGCTTTCTTT. Protein: CAISWDKNTEAFF.